One and the same sample provided the 19 T cell receptor beta chains below, sequenced in a study of blood T cell repertoires in COVID-19. The table came from immunoSEQ multiplex PCR; TCRdb's copy has only in-frame clones and leaves some out. This sample has some 110,000 clones; roughly 87% occur once, and the top ten carry roughly 8.2%. The sequenced sample consisted of peripheral blood. These receptors all stem from a human donor in a cohort sampled during active COVID-19.

This rearrangement joins TRBV19 to TRBJ1-2, with D hard to call. Germline loops: CDR1 LNHDA, CDR2 SQIVND (reference sequence). This CDR3 region has 14 residues. Trimming left V 3 bases short and J 8 bases short, with 16 bases between. CDR3 sequence: CASSMGDLNGGYTF. Here the CDR3 DNA reads TGTGCCAGTAGTATGGGAGACTTAAATGGGGGCTACACCTTC.

For the CDR3, the DNA is TGTGCCAGCAGCCCAGCCAGGCTCAATAATTCACCCCTCCACTTT. It encodes CASSPARLNNSPLHF. The rearrangement uses TRBV11-3 and TRBJ1-6; no clear D gene. The CDR3 totals 15 residues. Trimming stripped 5 bases from V and 5 bases from J, with 13 bases between. Per germline, CDR1 SGHNT and CDR2 YENEEA.

The V call is TRBV10-2, the J call TRBJ2-3; 9 bases line up with TRBD1. The CDR3 runs 16 residues. The junction had 8 bases not matched to a gene; V was cut back by 6 bases and J by 1 base. Germline loops: CDR1 WSHSY, CDR2 SAAADI. The CDR3 sequence: CASSPPGTGRTDTQYF. The CDR3 nucleotides read TGCGCCAGCAGCCCCCCTGGGACAGGGCGCACAGATACGCAGTATTTT.

The chain carries TRBV4-1 and TRBJ1-2; 9 bases map to TRBD1. The ends lost 0 bases at V and 4 bases at J; junction bases unmatched: 6. The CDR3 covers 16 residues. From germline, CDR1 is MGHRA and CDR2 YSYEKL. CDR3 sequence: CASSQEGQGVSYGYTF. CDR3 sequence (DNA): TGCGCCAGCAGCCAAGAGGGACAGGGCGTAAGCTATGGCTACACCTTC.

The V call is TRBV2, the J call TRBJ2-3; 9 positions match TRBD2. The CDR3 has 15 amino acids. Germline V CDR1 and CDR2: SNHLY, FYNNEI. The V and J ends lost 5 bases and 3 bases, in that order; junction bases with no gene match: 6. The DNA of the CDR3 is TGTGCCAGCAGTACCCTAGCGGGACCGACAGATACGCAGTATTTT. Amino acid sequence: CASSTLAGPTDTQYF.

The count of this clone is one. The gene calls are TRBV3-1 (or the pseudogene TRBV3-2) and TRBJ2-3, with 7 bases fitting TRBD2. CDR3 length equals 16 residues. Trimming cost V 4 bases and J 7 bases; bases outside gene matches: 14. Germline assignment: CDR1 LGHDT and CDR2 YNNKEL (reference sequence). CDR3 residues: CASSPPRGVGVYTQYF. CDR3 bases: TGTGCCAGCAGCCCACCCCGGGGGGTGGGGGTATATACGCAGTATTTT.

The J gene is TRBJ2-7, the V gene TRBV5-1; 7 bases align to TRBD1. V was clipped by 2 bases and J by 3 bases; unmatched bases: 8. This CDR3 contains 15 residues. Germline CDR1 reads SGHRS; CDR2 reads YFSETQ. The CDR3 sequence is CASSFLYRGSYEQYF. The DNA of the CDR3 is TGCGCCAGCAGCTTCTTATACAGGGGCAGCTACGAGCAGTACTTC. The entire variable domain, with the rest obtained from reference TRBV5-1 and TRBJ2-7, is as follows: KAGVTQTPRYLIKTRGQQVTLSCSPISGHRSVSWYQQTPGQGLQFLFEYFSETQRNKGNFPGRFSGRQFSNSRSEMNVSTLELGDSALYLCASSFLYRGSYEQYFGPGTRLTVT.

V is TRBV19 and J is TRBJ2-2; D unclear. Trimming removed 0 bases from V and 0 bases from J, with 5 bases in between. The CDR3 consists of 15 residues. The germline gives CDR1 LNHDA, CDR2 SQIVND (reference sequence). In DNA, the CDR3 is TGTGCCAGTAGTATAGAACTCCCGAACACCGGGGAGCTGTTTTTT. It codes for CASSIELPNTGELFF.

J is TRBJ2-7 and V is TRBV27, with TRBD2 matching over 7 bases. The junction had 11 bases not matched to a gene; V was cut back by 5 bases and J by 7 bases. Germline values: CDR1 MNHEY, CDR2 SMNVEV (reference sequence). The CDR3 contains 14 residues. In DNA form, the CDR3 reads TGTGCCAGCAGTGCTGGGGGGGTGGATCGGGAGCAGTACTTC. Protein: CASSAGGVDREQYF.

This rearrangement joins TRBV6-5 to TRBJ2-7; 11 positions agree with TRBD2. V lost 6 bases and J lost 5; bases outside the gene matches: 3. The V gene's germline CDR1 is MNHEY and CDR2 SVGAGI. The CDR3 consists of 13 residues. The CDR3 DNA reads as TGTGCCAGCAGGACTAGCGGGGTCCACGAGCAGTACTTC. It translates to CASRTSGVHEQYF.

This chain connects TRBV19 to TRBJ1-1; D unresolved. The germline V gene encodes CDR1 LNHDA and CDR2 SQIVND (reference sequence). The CDR3 extends over 12 amino acids. Trimming pared 5 bases from V and 0 bases from J, leaving 4 bases between. The CDR3 spells CASSEMNTEAFF. CDR3 bases: TGTGCCAGTAGTGAGATGAACACTGAAGCTTTCTTT.

The CDR3 bases are TGTGCTAGTGGTTTGGGTCGGACAGGGGCTAATCAGCCCCAGCATTTT. It codes for CASGLGRTGANQPQHF. This chain uses TRBV12-5 with TRBJ1-5, with 9 bases that match TRBD1. The V and J ends lost 1 base and 4 bases, in that order; junction bases with no gene match: 5. This CDR3 has 16 amino acids. Germline values: CDR1 LGHNT, CDR2 FRNRAP. Complete variable domain (other parts from reference TRBV12-5 and TRBJ1-5): DARVTQTPRHKVTEMGQEVTMRCQPILGHNTVFWYRQTMMQGLELLAYFRNRAPLDDSGMPKDRFSAEMPDATLATLKIQPSEPRDSAVYFCASGLGRTGANQPQHFGDGTRLSIL.

The chain combines TRBV5-1 with TRBJ2-1; D is perhaps TRBD2 (5 bases). V dropped 2 bases and J dropped 4 bases, with 13 bases sitting between them. The CDR3 is made up of 15 amino acids. Germline V gives CDR1 SGHRS, CDR2 YFSETQ. DNA of the CDR3: TGCGCCAGCAGCTTCCCGTTTAGCGAGTACAATGAGCAGTTCTTC. It codes for CASSFPFSEYNEQFF.

The chain joins TRBV7-8 to TRBJ1-5; tentative D call: TRBD1 (6 bases). V lost 2 bases to trimming and J lost 1 base, with 12 bases between them. CDR1 and CDR2 from the germline V gene are SGHVS and FQNEAQ. CDR3 length: 16 amino acids. CDR3 residues: CASSLQNRVSNQPQHF. The CDR3 DNA follows: TGTGCCAGCAGCTTACAAAACAGGGTGAGCAATCAGCCCCAGCATTTT.

The chain carries TRBV7-9 and TRBJ2-7; the match to TRBD1 covers 7 bases. The CDR3 length is 14 residues. V lost 6 bases to trimming and J lost 2 bases; unmatched junction nucleotides: 7. The germline CDR1 and CDR2 sequences are SEHNR and FQNEAQ (reference sequence). The CDR3 reads CASRPQGSTYEQYF. The CDR3 DNA is TGTGCCAGCAGGCCACAGGGGAGCACCTACGAGCAGTACTTC.

This sequence joins TRBV5-1 and TRBJ2-5; unclear D gene. The germline gives CDR1 SGHRS, CDR2 YFSETQ. The CDR3 extends over 13 amino acids. V was pared by 0 bases and J by 3 bases, with 6 bases between. DNA of the CDR3: TGCGCCAGCAGCTTGGGACGGGAAGAGACCCAGTACTTC. It is translated as CASSLGREETQYF.

The V gene is TRBV5-1, the J gene TRBJ1-2; a weak D match, TRBD1 (6 bases). V dropped 5 bases and J dropped 2 bases, with 16 bases sitting between them. Looked up from germline, CDR1 is SGHRS and CDR2 is YFSETQ. The CDR3 is 15 residues long. CDR3 nucleotides: TGCGCCAGCAGACCCGGACAGAACTTCAACTATGGCTACACCTTC. Its protein is CASRPGQNFNYGYTF.

The chain joins TRBV19 to TRBJ2-1; 16 bases are a match to TRBD2. The CDR3 loop spans 22 amino acids. The trim removed 5 bases at V and 9 bases at J, leaving 25 bases unmatched. The germline V gene has CDR1 LNHDA and CDR2 SQIVND (reference sequence). The CDR3, as DNA: TGTGCCAGTAGTTTCAGGTCCTCCGTTGGGACTAGCGGGAGGGCCGGGAGAGGTGAGCAGTTCTTC. Protein product: CASSFRSSVGTSGRAGRGEQFF. Looking up the rest from reference TRBV19 and TRBJ2-1 gives the full variable domain: DGGITQSPKYLFRKEGQNVTLSCEQNLNHDAMYWYRQDPGQGLRLIYYSQIVNDFQKGDIAEGYSVSREKKESFPLTVTSAQKNPTAFYLCASSFRSSVGTSGRAGRGEQFFGPGTRLTVL.

The gene calls are TRBV13 and TRBJ2-1, with TRBD2 identical over 12 bases. The CDR3 covers 15 residues. With 5 bases clipped from V and 9 bases from J, the junction kept 8 bases outside the gene matches. The germline V gene has CDR1 PRHDT and CDR2 FYEKMQ (reference sequence). Here the CDR3 DNA reads TGTGCCAGCAGCCCCCCTAGCGGGGGGGCCGTTGAGCAGTTCTTC. It specifies CASSPPSGGAVEQFF. The full variable domain, rest sourced from reference TRBV13 and TRBJ2-1, is AAGVIQSPRHLIKEKRETATLKCYPIPRHDTVYWYQQGPGQDPQFLISFYEKMQSDKGSIPDRFSAQQFSDYHSELNMSSLELGDSALYFCASSPPSGGAVEQFFGPGTRLTVL.